This T cell receptor beta chain was identified in a study of shared clonotypes between healthy human individuals. The CDR3 is 17 amino acids. Trimming at V came to 7 bases and at J to 6 bases, leaving 14 bases not matched to a gene. The germline V gene has CDR1 LNHDA and CDR2 SQIVND (reference sequence). Produced via immunoSEQ multiplex PCR; TCRdb's table is partial and in-frame only. The sample has roughly 2 million clones, about 94% seen once. A few counts support this clone. Sequencing was performed on naive CD4+ T cells sorted from blood. This sample's subset: CD45RA+ positively selected. The receptor's source is a man aged 18 to 35 in good health. The rearrangement uses TRBV19 and TRBJ1-5; 11 positions match TRBD1. CDR3 coding DNA: TGTGCCAGTAACCAAGGTGGGGGACAGGGGGTTATTCAGCCCCAGCATTTT. It encodes CASNQGGGQGVIQPQHF.